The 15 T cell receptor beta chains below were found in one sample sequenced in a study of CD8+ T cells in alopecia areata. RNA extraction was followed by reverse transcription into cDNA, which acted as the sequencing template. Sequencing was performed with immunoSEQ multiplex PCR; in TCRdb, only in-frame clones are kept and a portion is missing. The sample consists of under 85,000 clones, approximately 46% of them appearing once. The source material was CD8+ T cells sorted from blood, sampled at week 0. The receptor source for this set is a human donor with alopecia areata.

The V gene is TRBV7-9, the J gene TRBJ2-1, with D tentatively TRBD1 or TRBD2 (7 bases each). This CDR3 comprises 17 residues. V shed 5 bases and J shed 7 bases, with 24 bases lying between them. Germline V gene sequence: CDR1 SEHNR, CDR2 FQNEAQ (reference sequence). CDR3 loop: CASSLPRQGIGRNEQFF. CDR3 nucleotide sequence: TGTGCCAGCAGCCTTCCTCGACAGGGTATCGGGAGGAATGAGCAGTTCTTC.

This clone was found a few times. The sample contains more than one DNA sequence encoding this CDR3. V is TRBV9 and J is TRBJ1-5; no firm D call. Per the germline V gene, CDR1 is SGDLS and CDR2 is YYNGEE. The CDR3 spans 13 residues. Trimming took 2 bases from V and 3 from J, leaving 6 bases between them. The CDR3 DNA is TGTGCCAGCAGCGTTGGTTACAATCAGCCCCAGCATTTT. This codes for CASSVGYNQPQHF.

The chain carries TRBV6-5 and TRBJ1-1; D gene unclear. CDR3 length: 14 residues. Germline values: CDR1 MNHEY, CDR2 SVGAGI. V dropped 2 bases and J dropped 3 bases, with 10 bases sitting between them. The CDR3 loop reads CASSYGSEYTEAFF. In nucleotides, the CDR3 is TGTGCCAGCAGTTACGGGTCGGAGTACACTGAAGCTTTCTTT.

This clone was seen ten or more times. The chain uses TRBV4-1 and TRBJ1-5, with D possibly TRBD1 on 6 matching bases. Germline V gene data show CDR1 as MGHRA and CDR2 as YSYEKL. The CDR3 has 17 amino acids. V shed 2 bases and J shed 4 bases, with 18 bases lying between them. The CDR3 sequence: CASSQTTRGQGNQPQHF. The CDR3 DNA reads TGCGCCAGCAGCCAAACCACCCGGGGCCAGGGGAATCAGCCCCAGCATTTT.

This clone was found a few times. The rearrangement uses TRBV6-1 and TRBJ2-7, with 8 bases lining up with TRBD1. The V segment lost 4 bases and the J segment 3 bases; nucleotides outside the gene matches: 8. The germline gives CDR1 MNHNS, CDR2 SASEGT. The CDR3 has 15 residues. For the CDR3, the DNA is TGTGCCAGCAGTGCACCCGTGGGACAGGTCTACGAGCAGTACTTC. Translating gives CASSAPVGQVYEQYF.

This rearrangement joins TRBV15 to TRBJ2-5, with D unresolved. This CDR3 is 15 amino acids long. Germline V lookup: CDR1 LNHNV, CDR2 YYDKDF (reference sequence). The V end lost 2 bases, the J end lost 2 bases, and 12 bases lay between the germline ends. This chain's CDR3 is CATSRSLAEQETQYF. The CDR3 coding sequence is TGTGCCACCAGCAGATCCTTGGCGGAACAAGAGACCCAGTACTTC.

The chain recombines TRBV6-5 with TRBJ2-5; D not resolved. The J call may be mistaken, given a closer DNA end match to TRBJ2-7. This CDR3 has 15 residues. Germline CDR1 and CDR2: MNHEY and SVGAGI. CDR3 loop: CASKPLQSLSYEQYF. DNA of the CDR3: TGTGCCAGCAAGCCCTTACAGAGCCTCTCCTACGAGCAGTACTTC.

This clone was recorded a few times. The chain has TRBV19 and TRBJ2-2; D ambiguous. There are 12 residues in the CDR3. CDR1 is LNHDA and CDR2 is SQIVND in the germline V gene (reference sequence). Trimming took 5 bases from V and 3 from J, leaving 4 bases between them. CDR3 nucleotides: TGTGCCAGTAGTCGGTACACCGGGGAGCTGTTTTTT. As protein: CASSRYTGELFF.

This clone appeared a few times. The CDR3 DNA is TGTGCCAGTAGCGCGGATAATGGCGAGGAAGCTTTCTTT. It encodes CASSADNGEEAFF. The chain is built from TRBV19 and TRBJ1-1; D gene unclear. The CDR3 totals 13 residues. Trimming cost V 6 bases and J 8 bases, with 16 bases left between them. Germline V gene sequence: CDR1 LNHDA, CDR2 SQIVND (reference sequence).

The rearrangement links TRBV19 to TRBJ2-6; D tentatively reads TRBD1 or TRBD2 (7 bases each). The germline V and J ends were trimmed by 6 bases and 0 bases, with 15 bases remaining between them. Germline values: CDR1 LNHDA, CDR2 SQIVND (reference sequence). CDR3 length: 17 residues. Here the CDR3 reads CASSRGDSRSGANVLTF. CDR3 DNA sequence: TGTGCCAGTAGCCGGGGGGACAGCCGCTCTGGGGCCAACGTCCTGACTTTC.

The CDR3 protein is CSVEDVGNTGELFF. CDR3 nucleotide sequence: TGCAGCGTTGAAGACGTGGGGAACACCGGGGAGCTGTTTTTT. The chain links TRBV29-1 to TRBJ2-2, with D unclear. Germline CDR1 SQVTM, CDR2 ANQGSEA. This CDR3 contains 14 residues. V dropped 0 bases and J dropped 1 base, with 6 bases sitting between them.

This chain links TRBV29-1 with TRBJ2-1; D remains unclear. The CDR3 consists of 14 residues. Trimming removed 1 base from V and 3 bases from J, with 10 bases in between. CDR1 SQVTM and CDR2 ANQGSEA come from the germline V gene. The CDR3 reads CSVEVADLYNEQFF. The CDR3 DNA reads TGCAGCGTTGAAGTAGCCGACCTCTACAATGAGCAGTTCTTC.

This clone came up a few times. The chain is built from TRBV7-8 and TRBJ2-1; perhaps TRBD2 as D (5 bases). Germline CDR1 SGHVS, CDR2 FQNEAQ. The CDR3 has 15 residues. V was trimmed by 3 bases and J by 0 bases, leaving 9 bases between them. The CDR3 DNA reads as TGTGCCAGCAGCTTGGACGGGATCTCCTACAATGAGCAGTTCTTC. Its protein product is CASSLDGISYNEQFF.

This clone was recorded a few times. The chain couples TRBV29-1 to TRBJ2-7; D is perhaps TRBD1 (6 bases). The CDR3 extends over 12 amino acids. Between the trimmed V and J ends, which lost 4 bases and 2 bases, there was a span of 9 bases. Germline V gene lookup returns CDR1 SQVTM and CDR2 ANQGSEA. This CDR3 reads CSVGTEAYEQYF. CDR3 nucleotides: TGCAGCGTTGGGACAGAGGCCTACGAGCAGTACTTC.

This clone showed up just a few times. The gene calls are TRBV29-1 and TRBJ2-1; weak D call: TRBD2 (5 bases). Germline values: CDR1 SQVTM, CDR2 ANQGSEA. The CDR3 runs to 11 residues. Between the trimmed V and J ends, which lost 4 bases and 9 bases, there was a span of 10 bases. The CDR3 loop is CSVAVRGEQFF. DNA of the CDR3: TGCAGCGTTGCCGTTCGGGGTGAGCAGTTCTTC.